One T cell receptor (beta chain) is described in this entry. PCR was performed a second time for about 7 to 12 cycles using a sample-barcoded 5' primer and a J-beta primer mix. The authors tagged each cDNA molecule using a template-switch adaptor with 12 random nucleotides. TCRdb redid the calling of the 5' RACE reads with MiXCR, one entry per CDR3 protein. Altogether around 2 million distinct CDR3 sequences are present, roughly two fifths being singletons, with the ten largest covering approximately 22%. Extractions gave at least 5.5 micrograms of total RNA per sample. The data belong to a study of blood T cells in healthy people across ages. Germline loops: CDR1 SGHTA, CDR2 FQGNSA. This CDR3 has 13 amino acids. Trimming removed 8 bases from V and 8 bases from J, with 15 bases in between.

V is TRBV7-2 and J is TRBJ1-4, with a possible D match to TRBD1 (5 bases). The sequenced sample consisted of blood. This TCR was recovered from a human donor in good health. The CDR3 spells CASGPRVPEKLFF. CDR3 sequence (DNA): TGTGCCAGCGGTCCCAGGGTGCCGGAAAAACTGTTTTTT.